Listed below are T cell receptor beta chains from one sample, sequenced in a study of T-cell memory formation after mild COVID-19. Via MiXCR, TCRdb re-called the 5' RACE reads, giving one row per CDR3 protein. The sample has a few hundred thousand distinct CDR3 sequences, roughly an eighth seen once. The material sequenced was PBMCs or a T cell subset sorted from them (not recorded which). The receptors were gathered from a man aged 18-30 years who had mild COVID-19 (a few samples of this study predate the infection). Cell type and time point are not known. CDR3s include the opening cysteine and the closing phenylalanine or tryptophan. A D gene is named only where the DNA matches it firmly. The size field is filled for only some rows; it gives once, few, many or a size class.

clone_size: .; v_call: TRBV3-1; j_call: TRBJ2-5; d_call: .; cdr3_aa: CASSQVEVETQYF; cdr3_nt: TGTGCCAGCAGCCAGGTGGAGGTTGAGACCCAGTACTTC
clone_size: .; v_call: TRBV9; j_call: TRBJ2-1; d_call: .; cdr3_aa: CASSRGADYNEQFF; cdr3_nt: TGTGCCAGCAGTAGAGGGGCGGATTACAATGAGCAGTTCTTC
clone_size: .; v_call: TRBV12-3/TRBV12-4; j_call: TRBJ2-7; d_call: TRBD1; cdr3_aa: CASSPQGAYYEQYF; cdr3_nt: TGTGCCAGCAGCCCACAGGGGGCTTACTACGAGCAGTACTTC
clone_size: few; v_call: TRBV6-1; j_call: TRBJ1-2; d_call: TRBD1; cdr3_aa: CASRRQGPNYGYTF; cdr3_nt: TGTGCCAGCAGGAGACAGGGACCGAACTATGGCTACACCTTC
clone_size: few; v_call: TRBV7-8; j_call: TRBJ2-1; d_call: TRBD1; cdr3_aa: CASSNPRGHSSYNEQFF; cdr3_nt: TGTGCCAGCAGCAACCCCAGGGGGCATAGCTCCTACAATGAGCAGTTCTTC
clone_size: few; v_call: TRBV20-1; j_call: TRBJ1-4; d_call: .; cdr3_aa: CSARDPLAGAVEKLFF; cdr3_nt: TGCAGTGCTAGAGATCCCCTCGCAGGGGCGGTCGAAAAACTGTTTTTT
clone_size: many; v_call: TRBV3-1; j_call: TRBJ2-1; d_call: .; cdr3_aa: CASSRGENNEQFF; cdr3_nt: TGTGCCAGCAGCCGGGGGGAGAACAATGAGCAGTTCTTC
clone_size: .; v_call: TRBV30; j_call: TRBJ1-2; d_call: .; cdr3_aa: CAWSVGGEVRTF; cdr3_nt: TGTGCCTGGAGTGTAGGCGGGGAAGTTCGGACCTTC
clone_size: few; v_call: TRBV7-2; j_call: TRBJ1-1; d_call: .; cdr3_aa: CASLTLGSHTEAFF; cdr3_nt: TGTGCCAGCCTAACCCTGGGTTCCCACACTGAAGCTTTCTTT
clone_size: few; v_call: TRBV2; j_call: TRBJ2-6; d_call: .; cdr3_aa: CASSDGAGANVLTF; cdr3_nt: TGTGCCAGCAGTGACGGCGCTGGGGCCAACGTCCTGACTTTC
clone_size: .; v_call: TRBV7-2; j_call: TRBJ2-1; d_call: TRBD2; cdr3_aa: CASTQRGGRYNEQFF; cdr3_nt: TGTGCCAGCACTCAGCGGGGGGGCCGGTACAATGAGCAGTTCTTC
clone_size: .; v_call: TRBV12-3/TRBV12-4; j_call: TRBJ2-7; d_call: .; cdr3_aa: CASSHGTTYEQYF; cdr3_nt: TGTGCCAGCAGCCACGGGACCACCTACGAGCAGTACTTC
clone_size: .; v_call: TRBV7-2; j_call: TRBJ2-7; d_call: .; cdr3_aa: CASSVQGRGEQYF; cdr3_nt: TGTGCCAGCAGCGTACAGGGCCGCGGGGAGCAGTACTTC
clone_size: .; v_call: TRBV4-1; j_call: TRBJ1-6; d_call: TRBD1; cdr3_aa: CASSQAGGVSPLHF; cdr3_nt: TGCGCCAGCAGCCAAGCAGGGGGTGTGTCACCCCTCCACTTT
clone_size: few; v_call: TRBV10-2; j_call: TRBJ2-3; d_call: TRBD2; cdr3_aa: CASRLAGSDTQYF; cdr3_nt: TGCGCCAGCAGACTAGCGGGGAGCGATACGCAGTATTTT
clone_size: .; v_call: TRBV7-6; j_call: TRBJ2-7; d_call: .; cdr3_aa: CASSSGYDEQYF; cdr3_nt: TGTGCCAGCAGCTCGGGGTACGACGAGCAGTACTTC
clone_size: .; v_call: TRBV25-1; j_call: TRBJ2-3; d_call: .; cdr3_aa: CASRESARAPLDTQYF; cdr3_nt: TGTGCCAGCAGGGAGTCGGCCCGAGCCCCCTTAGATACGCAGTATTTT
clone_size: .; v_call: TRBV20-1; j_call: TRBJ2-1; d_call: TRBD2; cdr3_aa: CSARDIPRVAGYNEQFF; cdr3_nt: TGCAGTGCTAGAGATATCCCCCGAGTAGCGGGGTACAATGAGCAGTTCTTC
clone_size: few; v_call: TRBV12-3/TRBV12-4; j_call: TRBJ1-1; d_call: .; cdr3_aa: CASSFQDRNTEAFF; cdr3_nt: TGTGCCAGCAGTTTTCAGGACAGGAACACTGAAGCTTTCTTT
clone_size: .; v_call: TRBV10-3; j_call: TRBJ2-5; d_call: .; cdr3_aa: CAISVEDQETQYF; cdr3_nt: TGTGCCATCAGTGTTGAGGACCAAGAGACCCAGTACTTC
clone_size: many; v_call: TRBV4-3; j_call: TRBJ2-3; d_call: .; cdr3_aa: CASSQVLLEGTDTQYF; cdr3_nt: TGCGCCAGCAGCCAAGTGCTCCTAGAGGGCACAGATACGCAGTATTTT
clone_size: few; v_call: TRBV7-9; j_call: TRBJ2-5; d_call: TRBD2; cdr3_aa: CASSPRTSGGQETQYF; cdr3_nt: TGTGCCAGCAGCCCACGGACTAGCGGGGGACAAGAGACCCAGTACTTC
clone_size: .; v_call: TRBV3-1; j_call: TRBJ2-7; d_call: TRBD1; cdr3_aa: CASSKPTGLLDEQYF; cdr3_nt: TGTGCCAGCAGCAAGCCGACAGGGCTACTGGACGAGCAGTACTTC
clone_size: few; v_call: TRBV12-3/TRBV12-4; j_call: TRBJ1-1; d_call: .; cdr3_aa: CASSFYRVDTEAFF; cdr3_nt: TGTGCCAGCAGTTTCTACAGGGTCGACACTGAAGCTTTCTTT